A selection of T cell receptor beta chains follows, all from one sample in a study of T cell responses to AZD1222 COVID-19 vaccine. TCRdb keeps only in-frame clones here, not all; method: immunoSEQ multiplex PCR. The repertoire has about 100,000 clones, 85% to 90% of them found once; the top ten carry roughly 2.7%. Here the sequenced sample was peripheral blood, taken on day 0 of AZD1222 vaccination. All receptors derive from an adult in good health. The CDR3 runs from the conserved cysteine through the conserved F or W. Fields, in order: clone size, V gene, J gene, D gene, CDR3 DNA, CDR3 protein. D genes are given only for firm matches. Expanded clones get a size class; other rows say once, few or many, or leave the size out.

.	TRBV6-2/TRBV6-3	TRBJ1-2	.	TGTGCCAGCAGTACGGACTACCGCTACACCTTC	CASSTDYRYTF
.	TRBV19	TRBJ1-2	TRBD1	TGTGCCAGTAGTGTCTCCGGGACAGGGCTAGTCCTCCATGGCTACACCTTC	CASSVSGTGLVLHGYTF
.	TRBV7-9	TRBJ1-1	.	TGTGCCAGCAGCTTAGCCGGGGAGAACACTGAAGCTTTCTTT	CASSLAGENTEAFF
.	TRBV5-6	TRBJ1-5	.	TGTGCCAGCAGCTTGGGTTTCAGGGGCCGGAGCAATCAGCCCCAGCATTTT	CASSLGFRGRSNQPQHF
.	TRBV7-2	TRBJ1-5	.	TGTGCCAGCAGCTTAGGACAGACGTTATTATTCAATCAGCCCCAGCATTTT	CASSLGQTLLFNQPQHF
.	TRBV30	TRBJ2-2	TRBD1	TGTGCCTGGAACAGGGGCTCGAACACCGGGGAGCTGTTTTTT	CAWNRGSNTGELFF
.	TRBV28	TRBJ1-2	.	TGTGCCAGCAGTAAACAGGTTCCGGGTGGCTACACCTTC	CASSKQVPGGYTF
.	TRBV7-2	TRBJ1-1	.	TGTGCCAGCAGCTTATCAGGGGCGAGGTACACTGAAGCTTTCTTT	CASSLSGARYTEAFF
.	TRBV3-1/TRBV3-2	TRBJ2-7	.	TGTGCCAGCAGCCAAGAGGCTGGGTGGGTACGACTGGAGCAGTACTTC	CASSQEAGWVRLEQYF
.	TRBV2	TRBJ2-5	TRBD2	TGTGCCAGCAGTGATTTCGGACTAGCGGGAGTAGAGACCCAGTACTTC	CASSDFGLAGVETQYF
.	TRBV27	TRBJ2-7	TRBD2	TGTGCCAGCAAGAGCTTTAGCGGGAGCGGATACGAGCAGTACTTC	CASKSFSGSGYEQYF
.	TRBV21-1	TRBJ2-3	.	TGTGCCAGCACCGATCAGGGAACAGATACGCAGTATTTT	CASTDQGTDTQYF
medium-sized	TRBV27	TRBJ2-1	.	TGTGCCAGCAGTTTACAGGGCCCCTACAATGAGCAGTTCTTC	CASSLQGPYNEQFF
few	TRBV5-1	TRBJ1-2	TRBD1	TGCGCCAGCAGCTTGGCTCCGGGACAGGCTTCCGATGGCTACACCTTC	CASSLAPGQASDGYTF
.	TRBV5-4	TRBJ1-1	.	TGTGCCAGCAGCTTGATGGGGAACACTGAAGCTTTCTTT	CASSLMGNTEAFF
.	TRBV28	TRBJ2-7	.	TGTGCCAGCAGTTCTGACTACCACTCTTCTTACTACGAGCAGTACTTC	CASSSDYHSSYYEQYF
.	TRBV18	TRBJ1-5	TRBD1	TGTGCCAGCTCACCAACAGGGGGCGGGCAGCCCCAGCATTTT	CASSPTGGGQPQHF
.	TRBV5-4	TRBJ1-2	TRBD1	TGTGCCAGCAATGACAGGGGAGGAGGCTACACCTTC	CASNDRGGGYTF
.	TRBV4-2	TRBJ2-7	TRBD1	TGTGCCAGCAGCCCGAGAGGGACAGAAGGAGTCTACGAGCAGTACTTC	CASSPRGTEGVYEQYF
few	TRBV9	TRBJ1-6	.	TGTGCCAGCAGCCAAGGTGGGGGCCGTGGTAATTCACCCCTCCACTTT	CASSQGGGRGNSPLHF
.	TRBV27	TRBJ2-7	TRBD1	TGTGCCAGCAGGCGTCTCGACAGGGACGAGCAGTACTTC	CASRRLDRDEQYF
.	TRBV29-1	TRBJ1-2	TRBD1	TGCAGCGTTCCTGGGACAGGAGTTCCTATCAACTATGGCTACACCTTC	CSVPGTGVPINYGYTF
.	TRBV5-6	TRBJ2-1	.	TGTGCCAGCAGCTACCCCAGGACAAGCTCCTACAATGAGCAGTTCTTC	CASSYPRTSSYNEQFF
.	TRBV4-1	TRBJ1-5	TRBD1	TGCGCCAGCAGCCACCCAAGACAGGGTTGGAACAATCAGCCCCAGCATTTT	CASSHPRQGWNNQPQHF
.	TRBV2	TRBJ1-5	.	TGTGCCAGCAGTGGACAGGCGAAAAATCAGCCCCAGCATTTT	CASSGQAKNQPQHF
.	TRBV9	TRBJ2-3	TRBD2	TGTGCCAGCAGCGTATTTGGCGGGAGTAGCACAGATACGCAGTATTTT	CASSVFGGSSTDTQYF
few	TRBV7-9	TRBJ2-2	.	TGTGCCAGCAGCCAACGGAAGGGCCCGAAAAACACCGGGGAGCTGTTTTTT	CASSQRKGPKNTGELFF
.	TRBV27	TRBJ2-7	.	TGTGCCAGCAGTTCCAGACTAGTTACCTACGAGCAGTACTTC	CASSSRLVTYEQYF
once	TRBV7-3	TRBJ2-1	TRBD2	TGTGCCAGCAGCTTAACCAGAGCGGGAGTCGGAAATGAGCAGTTCTTC	CASSLTRAGVGNEQFF
.	TRBV7-9	TRBJ2-5	.	TGTGCCAGCAGCGTACTCCAAGAGACCCAGTACTTC	CASSVLQETQYF
few	TRBV28	TRBJ1-1	.	TGTGCCAGCAGCACCCACAGGGACGCGAACACTGAAGCTTTCTTT	CASSTHRDANTEAFF
.	TRBV5-1	TRBJ2-2	.	TGCGCCAGCAGCTTGGAACGGGGACCCGGGGAGCTGTTTTTT	CASSLERGPGELFF
.	TRBV6-2/TRBV6-3	TRBJ2-2	TRBD1	TGTGCCAGCAGTTACTCGACAGGGTCCACCGGGGAGCTGTTTTTT	CASSYSTGSTGELFF
.	TRBV4-1	TRBJ1-3	.	TGCGCCAGCAGCCAAGATCGGGCAGCGATCTCTGGAAACACCATATATTTT	CASSQDRAAISGNTIYF
.	TRBV9	TRBJ1-1	.	TGTGCCAGCAGCGTAGGAGGTTGGGGAGGGGGCACTGAAGCTTTCTTT	CASSVGGWGGGTEAFF
.	TRBV5-6	TRBJ1-2	.	TGTGCCAGCAGCTTGGCTTCTTTTTTTCCTGGCTACACCTTC	CASSLASFFPGYTF
.	TRBV4-1	TRBJ1-1	TRBD1	TGCGCCAGCAGCCACCCGACAGGGGGCGGTGAAGCTTTCTTT	CASSHPTGGGEAFF
.	TRBV12-2	TRBJ2-7	.	TGTGCAAGTCGCCGTTGGGACAGTATTTACGAGCAGTACTTC	CASRRWDSIYEQYF
.	TRBV29-1	TRBJ2-1	TRBD1	TGCAGCGTTGCTAGGGGGCCCAGACCCAATGAGCAGTTCTTC	CSVARGPRPNEQFF
.	TRBV11-2	TRBJ1-6	.	TGTGCCAGCAGCTTCGGTTATCAAGGGGCCCTCCACTTT	CASSFGYQGALHF